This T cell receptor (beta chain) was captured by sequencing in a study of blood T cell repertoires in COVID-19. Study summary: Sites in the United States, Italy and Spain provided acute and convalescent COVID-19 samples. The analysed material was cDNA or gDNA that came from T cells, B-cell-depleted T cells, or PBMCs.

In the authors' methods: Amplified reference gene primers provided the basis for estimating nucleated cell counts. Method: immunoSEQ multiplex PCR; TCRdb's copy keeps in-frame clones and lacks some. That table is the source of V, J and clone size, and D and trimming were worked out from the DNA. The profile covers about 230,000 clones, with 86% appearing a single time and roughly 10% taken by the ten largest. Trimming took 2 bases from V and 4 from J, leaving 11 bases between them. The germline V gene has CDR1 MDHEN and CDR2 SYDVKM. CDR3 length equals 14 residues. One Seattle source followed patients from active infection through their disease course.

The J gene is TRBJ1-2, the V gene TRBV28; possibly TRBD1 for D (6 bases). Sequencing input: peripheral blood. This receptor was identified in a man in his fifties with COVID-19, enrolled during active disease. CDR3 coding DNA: TGTGCCAGCAGTTTAGTGGGACACAGCTATGGCTACACCTTC. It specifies CASSLVGHSYGYTF.